The 20 T cell receptor beta chains reported below all come from one sample, sequenced in a study of cytomegalovirus exposure and HLA in healthy donors. Use of 60 Vbeta and 13 Jbeta primers characterized the PCR. The data were produced by immunoSEQ multiplex PCR, yet TCRdb's version contains in-frame clones alone and is incomplete. The sample carries roughly 200,000 clones, over 70% recorded once. Sample: PBMCs. The receptor set was obtained from a man aged 35 to 55 in good health and CMV-seropositive.

The V and J genes are TRBV14 and TRBJ1-1, with D possibly being TRBD1 (5 bases). The V gene's germline CDR1 is SGHDN and CDR2 FVKESK. CDR3 length equals 13 residues. V dropped 1 base and J dropped 5 bases, with 8 bases sitting between them. The CDR3 DNA follows: TGTGCCAGCAGCCAAGTCCGGGGGACTGAAGCTTTCTTT. Protein product: CASSQVRGTEAFF.

The chain carries TRBV4-3 and TRBJ2-1; TRBD1 aligns across 10 bases. The CDR3 covers 16 residues. V trimming: 0 bases; J trimming: 6 bases; junction bases outside the gene matches: 5. CDR1 and CDR2 from the germline V gene are LGHNA and YSLEER. DNA of the CDR3: TGCGCCAGCAGCCAAGATCCGGGACAGGGGCCCAATGAGCAGTTCTTC. It translates to CASSQDPGQGPNEQFF.

In regard to this clone: This CDR3 is also generated by other DNA sequences in the sample. The chain combines TRBV15 with TRBJ2-5; D is possibly TRBD1 (6 bases). Trimming left V 0 bases short and J 5 bases short, with 10 bases between. Germline assignment: CDR1 LNHNV and CDR2 YYDKDF (reference sequence). The CDR3 has 14 amino acids. The CDR3 loop reads CATSRDRGSETQYF. The CDR3 nucleotides are TGTGCCACCAGCAGAGATAGGGGGTCGGAGACCCAGTACTTC. The whole variable domain, filled in from reference TRBV15 and TRBJ2-5, reads DAMVIQNPRYQVTQFGKPVTLSCSQTLNHNVMYWYQQKSSQAPKLLFHYYDKDFNNEADTPDNFQSRRPNTSFCFLDIRSPGLGDTAMYLCATSRDRGSETQYFGPGTRLLVL.

CDR3 DNA: TGCGCCAGCAGTTCAGTAGCGGGCCCGGTGGAGCTGTTTTTT. Translation gives CASSSVAGPVELFF. The rearrangement joins TRBV5-1 to TRBJ2-2; TRBD2 matches 7 bases. The CDR3 length is 14 residues. Germline V gene data show CDR1 as SGHRS and CDR2 as YFSETQ. The ends lost 5 bases at V and 10 bases at J; junction bases unmatched: 11.

The rearrangement joins TRBV18 to TRBJ2-5; the match to TRBD2 covers 8 bases. CDR3 size: 16 residues. Losses at the gene ends were 1 base for V and 6 bases for J; bases not matched to a gene: 10. Germline V lookup: CDR1 KGHSH, CDR2 LQKENI. The CDR3 DNA reads as TGTGCCAGCTCACCACGGGGTAGCGGGACTAGTAAGACCCAGTACTTC. Translated: CASSPRGSGTSKTQYF. Full variable domain (outside the CDR3, taken from reference TRBV18 and TRBJ2-5): NAGVMQNPRHLVRRRGQEARLRCSPMKGHSHVYWYRQLPEEGLKFMVYLQKENIIDESGMPKERFSAEFPKEGPSILRIQQVVRGDSAAYFCASSPRGSGTSKTQYFGPGTRLLVL.

The chain couples TRBV6-6 to TRBJ2-4; possibly TRBD1 for D (6 bases). Trimming removed 3 bases from V and 7 bases from J, with 19 bases in between. The CDR3 is 16 residues long. Germline V gives CDR1 MNHNY, CDR2 SVGAGI (reference sequence). CDR3: CASSYGPQGSSNIQYF. CDR3 bases: TGTGCCAGCAGTTATGGGCCCCAGGGGTCGTCCAACATTCAGTACTTC.

J is TRBJ2-7 and V is TRBV29-1; D may be TRBD1 (8 bases). CDR3 length: 12 amino acids. In germline, CDR1 is SQVTM, CDR2 ANQGSEA. The CDR3, as DNA: TGCAGTACAGGGGGGGATTTGGACGAGCAGTACTTC. Amino acids: CSTGGDLDEQYF.

The chain joins TRBV7-6 to TRBJ1-1; TRBD1 might be the D (5 bases). The germline V and J ends were trimmed by 5 bases and 3 bases, with 10 bases remaining between them. This CDR3 spans 13 amino acids. The germline V gene has CDR1 SGHVS and CDR2 FNYEAQ. The CDR3 DNA is TGTGCCAGCAGCCCTCGGGGGGACACTGAAGCTTTCTTT. Its protein product is CASSPRGDTEAFF.

The chain uses TRBV6-5 and TRBJ1-1, with a tentative D call TRBD1 (5 bases). Trimming took 6 bases from V and 6 from J, leaving 14 bases between them. This CDR3 has 13 residues. Germline-derived CDR1 and CDR2 are MNHEY and SVGAGI. CDR3 DNA sequence: TGTGCCAGCAGCCAACGGGGGGACGCTGAAGCTTTCTTT. Protein: CASSQRGDAEAFF.

The chain has TRBV5-4 and TRBJ2-1; 9 bases are shared with TRBD2. This CDR3 is built from 16 residues. The J segment lost 0 bases and the V segment lost 0 bases, leaving 1 base of the junction unmatched. Germline V gene lookup returns CDR1 SGHNT and CDR2 YYREEE (reference sequence). The CDR3 region is CASSLASGVSYNEQFF. CDR3 sequence (DNA): TGTGCCAGCAGCTTGGCTAGCGGGGTCTCCTACAATGAGCAGTTCTTC.

This sequence joins TRBV10-3 and TRBJ2-2; 10 bases fit TRBD2. Per germline, CDR1 ENHRY and CDR2 SYGVKD. J gave up 2 bases and V 8 bases, and 5 bases lay outside the gene matches. The length of the CDR3 is 15 residues. The CDR3 DNA sequence: TGTGCCATCGCGGGACTAGCGCAAAACACCGGGGAGCTGTTTTTT. This gives the protein CAIAGLAQNTGELFF.

The rearrangement links TRBV23-1 to TRBJ2-7; 9 bases fit TRBD1. TRBV23-1 is known as an ORF, though its function is uncertain. Losses at the gene ends were 2 bases for V and 5 bases for J; bases not matched to a gene: 4. The CDR3 is 14 amino acids. CDR3 region: CASSQPTGGNEQYF. In DNA form, the CDR3 reads TGCGCCAGCAGTCAACCAACAGGGGGCAACGAGCAGTACTTC.

On this clone: Other nucleotide sequences in the sample specify the same CDR3. The chain couples TRBV5-1 to TRBJ2-2; no firm D call. CDR3 size: 15 residues. CDR1 is SGHRS and CDR2 is YFSETQ in the germline V gene. The V end was cut by 0 bases, the J end by 3 bases, with 9 bases between. CDR3 loop: CASSLGGGDTGELFF. In nucleotides, the CDR3 is TGCGCCAGCAGCTTGGGAGGCGGAGACACCGGGGAGCTGTTTTTT.

The J gene is TRBJ1-1, the V gene TRBV19; TRBD1 matches 8 bases. The V segment lost 5 bases and the J segment 8 bases; nucleotides outside the gene matches: 4. Germline V CDR1 and CDR2: LNHDA, SQIVND (reference sequence). The CDR3 is 12 residues long. CDR3 sequence: CASSDRDREAFF. The CDR3 DNA is TGTGCCAGTAGTGATAGGGACAGGGAAGCTTTCTTT.

As to this clone: The sample contains more than one DNA sequence encoding this CDR3. This chain uses TRBV9 with TRBJ2-1; the match to TRBD2 covers 11 bases. V lost 0 bases, J lost 9 bases, and 8 bases stayed unmatched. CDR1 and CDR2 from the germline V gene are SGDLS and YYNGEE. The CDR3 extends over 16 amino acids. CDR3 sequence reads: CASSVAPGLAGGEQFF. DNA of the CDR3: TGTGCCAGCAGCGTAGCCCCGGGGCTAGCGGGGGGTGAGCAGTTCTTC.

This chain uses TRBV28 with TRBJ1-5; TRBD1 is a possible D gene (5 bases). The CDR3 runs 18 residues. From germline, CDR1 is MDHEN and CDR2 SYDVKM. Trimming took 3 bases from V and 0 from J, leaving 18 bases between them. The CDR3 nucleotides read TGTGCCAGCAGTTTCGGCAGTTTTGGGGCCGCTAGCAATCAGCCCCAGCATTTT. It yields the protein CASSFGSFGAASNQPQHF.

In this sample, this clone turned up once. The chain employs TRBV5-1 and TRBJ2-1, with 9 nucleotides matching TRBD1. The trim removed 4 bases at V and 5 bases at J, leaving 10 bases unmatched. Germline lookup yields CDR1 SGHRS and CDR2 YFSETQ. There are 16 residues in the CDR3. The CDR3 DNA reads TGCGCCAGCAGCCCCGGCGGACAGGGGCGAAACAATGAGCAGTTCTTC. Residues: CASSPGGQGRNNEQFF.

V and J are TRBV11-2 and TRBJ2-1, with 10 nucleotides matching TRBD2. The germline V gene has CDR1 SGHAT and CDR2 FQNNGV. V lost 5 bases to trimming and J lost 6 bases; unmatched junction nucleotides: 10. The CDR3 is 16 amino acids. DNA for the CDR3: TGTGCCAGCAGCCGAGGAAGGACTAGCGGTGGCAATGAGCAGTTCTTC. Its protein product is CASSRGRTSGGNEQFF.

CDR3 region: CASLNTGGTEAFF. CDR3 DNA sequence: TGCGCCAGCCTTAACACAGGGGGCACTGAAGCTTTCTTT. This sequence joins TRBV5-1 and TRBJ1-1, with TRBD1 matching over 8 bases. V lost 7 bases, J lost 4 bases, and 6 bases stayed unmatched. The CDR3 consists of 13 residues. Germline CDR1 and CDR2: SGHRS and YFSETQ.

The chain couples TRBV7-2 to TRBJ1-1, with 8 bases matching TRBD1. Germline V gene lookup returns CDR1 SGHTA and CDR2 FQGNSA. The junction had 6 bases not matched to a gene; V was cut back by 2 bases and J by 4 bases. The CDR3 extends over 15 amino acids. In DNA form, the CDR3 reads TGTGCCAGCAGCTTATACAGGGGGGTGGCCACTGAAGCTTTCTTT. Protein: CASSLYRGVATEAFF.